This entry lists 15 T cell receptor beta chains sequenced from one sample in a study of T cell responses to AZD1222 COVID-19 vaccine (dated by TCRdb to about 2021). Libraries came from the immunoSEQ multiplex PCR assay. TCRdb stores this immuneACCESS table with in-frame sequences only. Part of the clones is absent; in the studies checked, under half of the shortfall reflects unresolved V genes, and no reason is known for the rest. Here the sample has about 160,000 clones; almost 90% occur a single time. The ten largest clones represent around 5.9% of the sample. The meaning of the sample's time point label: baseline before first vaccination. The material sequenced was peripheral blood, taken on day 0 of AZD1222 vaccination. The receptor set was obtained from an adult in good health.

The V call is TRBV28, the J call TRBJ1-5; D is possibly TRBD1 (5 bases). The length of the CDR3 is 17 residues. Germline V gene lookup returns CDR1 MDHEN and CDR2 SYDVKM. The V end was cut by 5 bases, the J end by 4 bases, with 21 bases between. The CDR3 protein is CASSPNPGLIRNQPQHF. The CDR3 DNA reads TGTGCCAGCAGTCCAAATCCGGGACTTATCCGGAATCAGCCCCAGCATTTT. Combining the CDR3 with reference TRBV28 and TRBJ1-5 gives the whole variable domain DVKVTQSSRYLVKRTGEKVFLECVQDMDHENMFWYRQDPGLGLRLIYFSYDVKMKEKGDIPEGYSVSREKKERFSLILESASTNQTSMYLCASSPNPGLIRNQPQHFGDGTRLSIL.

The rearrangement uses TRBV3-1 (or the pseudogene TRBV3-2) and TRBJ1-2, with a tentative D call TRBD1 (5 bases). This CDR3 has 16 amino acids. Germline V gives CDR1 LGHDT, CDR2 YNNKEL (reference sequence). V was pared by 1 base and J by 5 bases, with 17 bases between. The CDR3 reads CASSQVPGLHWYGYTF. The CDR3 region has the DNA TGTGCCAGCAGCCAAGTTCCGGGACTCCATTGGTATGGCTACACCTTC.

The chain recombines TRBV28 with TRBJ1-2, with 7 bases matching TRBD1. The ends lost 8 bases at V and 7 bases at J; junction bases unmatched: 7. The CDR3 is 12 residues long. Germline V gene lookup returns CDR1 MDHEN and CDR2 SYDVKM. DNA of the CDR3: TGTGCCAGCCTACAGGGGCGAAGTGGCTACACCTTC. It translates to CASLQGRSGYTF.

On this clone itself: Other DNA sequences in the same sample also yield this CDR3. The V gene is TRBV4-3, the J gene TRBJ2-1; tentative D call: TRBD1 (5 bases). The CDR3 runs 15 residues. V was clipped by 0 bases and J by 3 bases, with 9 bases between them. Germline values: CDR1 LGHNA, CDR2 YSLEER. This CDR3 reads CASSQETGSYNEQFF. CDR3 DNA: TGCGCCAGCAGCCAAGAAACAGGTAGCTACAATGAGCAGTTCTTC.

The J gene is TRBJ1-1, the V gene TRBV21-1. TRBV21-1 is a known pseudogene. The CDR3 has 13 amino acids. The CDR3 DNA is TGTGAGAGACGGAGGGCCTGGAACACTGAAGCTTTCTTT. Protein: CERRRAWNTEAFF.

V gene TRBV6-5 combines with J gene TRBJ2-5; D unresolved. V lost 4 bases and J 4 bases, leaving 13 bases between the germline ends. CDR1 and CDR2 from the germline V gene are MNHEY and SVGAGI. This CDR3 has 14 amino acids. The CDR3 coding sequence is TGTGCCAGCAGTTCCCGTATAATAGGAGAGACCCAGTACTTC. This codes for CASSSRIIGETQYF.

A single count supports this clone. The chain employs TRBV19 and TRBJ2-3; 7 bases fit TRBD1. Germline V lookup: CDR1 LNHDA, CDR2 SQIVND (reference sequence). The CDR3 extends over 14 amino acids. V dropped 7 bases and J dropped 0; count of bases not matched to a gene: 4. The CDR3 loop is CASTTTGSTDTQYF. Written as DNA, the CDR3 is TGTGCCAGTACTACGACAGGGAGCACAGATACGCAGTATTTT.

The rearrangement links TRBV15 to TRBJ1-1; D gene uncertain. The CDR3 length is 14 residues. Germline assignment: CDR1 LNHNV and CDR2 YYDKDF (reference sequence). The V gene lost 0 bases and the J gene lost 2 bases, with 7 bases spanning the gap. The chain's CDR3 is CATSRDSVNTEAFF. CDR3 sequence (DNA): TGTGCCACCAGCAGAGACAGCGTCAACACTGAAGCTTTCTTT.

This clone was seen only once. The CDR3 sequence is CSVDGPDTQYF. Written as DNA, the CDR3 is TGCAGCGTTGACGGCCCAGATACGCAGTATTTT. The chain links TRBV29-1 to TRBJ2-3; no clear D. CDR1 is SQVTM and CDR2 is ANQGSEA in the germline V gene. V gave up 3 bases and J gave up 4 bases, with 5 bases separating them. CDR3 size: 11 residues.

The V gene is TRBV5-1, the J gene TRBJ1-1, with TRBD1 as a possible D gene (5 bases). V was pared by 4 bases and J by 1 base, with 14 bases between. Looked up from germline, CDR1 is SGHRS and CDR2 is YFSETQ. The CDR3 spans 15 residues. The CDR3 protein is CASSKTQTGNTEAFF. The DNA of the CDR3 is TGCGCCAGCAGCAAAACCCAAACAGGGAACACTGAAGCTTTCTTT.

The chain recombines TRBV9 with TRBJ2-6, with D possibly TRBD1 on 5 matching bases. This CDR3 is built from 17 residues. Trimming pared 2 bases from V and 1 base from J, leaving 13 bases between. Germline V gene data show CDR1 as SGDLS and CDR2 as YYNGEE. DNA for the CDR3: TGTGCCAGCAGCGTCCCGTACAAGGGGTCTGGGGCCAACGTCCTGACTTTC. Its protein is CASSVPYKGSGANVLTF.

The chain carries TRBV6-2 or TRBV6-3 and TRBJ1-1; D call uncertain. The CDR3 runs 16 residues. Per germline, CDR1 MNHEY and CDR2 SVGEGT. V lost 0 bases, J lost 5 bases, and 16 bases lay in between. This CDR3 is CASSYSKRVGWTEAFF. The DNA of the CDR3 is TGTGCCAGCAGTTACTCGAAGAGGGTGGGTTGGACTGAAGCTTTCTTT.

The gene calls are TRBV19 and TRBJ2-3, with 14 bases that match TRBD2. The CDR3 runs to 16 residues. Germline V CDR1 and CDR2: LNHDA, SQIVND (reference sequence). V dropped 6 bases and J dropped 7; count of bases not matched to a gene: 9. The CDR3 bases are TGTGCCAGTAGGACGACTAGCGGGAGGGCCCGGAATACGCAGTATTTT. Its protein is CASRTTSGRARNTQYF.

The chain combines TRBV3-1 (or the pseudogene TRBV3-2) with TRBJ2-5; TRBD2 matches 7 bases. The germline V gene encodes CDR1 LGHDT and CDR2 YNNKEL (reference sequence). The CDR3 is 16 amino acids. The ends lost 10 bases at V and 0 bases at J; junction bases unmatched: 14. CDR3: CATTRRGGVDQETQYF. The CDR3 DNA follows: TGTGCCACCACGCGAAGGGGAGGGGTAGACCAAGAGACCCAGTACTTC.

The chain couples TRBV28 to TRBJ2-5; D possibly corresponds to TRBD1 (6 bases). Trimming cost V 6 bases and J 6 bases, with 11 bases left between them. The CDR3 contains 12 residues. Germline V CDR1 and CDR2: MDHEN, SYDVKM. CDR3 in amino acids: CASRQGPKTQYF. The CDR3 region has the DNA TGTGCCAGCAGACAGGGTCCCAAGACCCAGTACTTC. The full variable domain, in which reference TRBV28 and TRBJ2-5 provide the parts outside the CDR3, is DVKVTQSSRYLVKRTGEKVFLECVQDMDHENMFWYRQDPGLGLRLIYFSYDVKMKEKGDIPEGYSVSREKKERFSLILESASTNQTSMYLCASRQGPKTQYFGPGTRLLVL.